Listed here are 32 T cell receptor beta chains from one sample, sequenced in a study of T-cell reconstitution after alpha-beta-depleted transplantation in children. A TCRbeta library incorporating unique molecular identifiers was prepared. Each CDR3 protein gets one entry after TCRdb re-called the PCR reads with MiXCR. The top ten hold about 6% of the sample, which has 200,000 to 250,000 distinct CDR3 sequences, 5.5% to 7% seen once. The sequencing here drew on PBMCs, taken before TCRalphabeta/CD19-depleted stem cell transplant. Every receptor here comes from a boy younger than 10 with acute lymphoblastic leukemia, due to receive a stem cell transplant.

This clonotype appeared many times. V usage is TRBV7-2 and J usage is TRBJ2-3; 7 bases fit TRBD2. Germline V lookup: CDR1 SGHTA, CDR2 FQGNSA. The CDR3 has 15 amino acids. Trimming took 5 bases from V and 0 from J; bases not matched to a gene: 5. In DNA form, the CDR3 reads TGTGCCAGCAGCCAACAGCGGGATAGCACAGATACGCAGTATTTT. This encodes CASSQQRDSTDTQYF. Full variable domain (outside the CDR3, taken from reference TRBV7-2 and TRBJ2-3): GAGVSQSPSNKVTEKGKDVELRCDPISGHTALYWYRQSLGQGLEFLIYFQGNSAPDKSGLPSDRFSAERTGGSVSTLTIQRTQQEDSAVYLCASSQQRDSTDTQYFGPGTRLTVL.

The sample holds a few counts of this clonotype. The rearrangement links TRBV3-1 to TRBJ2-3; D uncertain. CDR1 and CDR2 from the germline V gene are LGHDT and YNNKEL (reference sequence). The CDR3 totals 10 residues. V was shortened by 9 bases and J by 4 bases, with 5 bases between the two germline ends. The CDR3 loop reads CARLSDTQYF. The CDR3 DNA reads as TGTGCCAGGTTATCAGATACGCAGTATTTT.

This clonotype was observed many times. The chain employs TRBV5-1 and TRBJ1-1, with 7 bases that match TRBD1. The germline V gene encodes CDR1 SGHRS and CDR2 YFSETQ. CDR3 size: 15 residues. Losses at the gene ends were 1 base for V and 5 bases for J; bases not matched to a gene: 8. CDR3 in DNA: TGCGCCAGCAGCTTGACCGTAGGGGGCTCGACTGAAGCTTTCTTT. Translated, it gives CASSLTVGGSTEAFF.

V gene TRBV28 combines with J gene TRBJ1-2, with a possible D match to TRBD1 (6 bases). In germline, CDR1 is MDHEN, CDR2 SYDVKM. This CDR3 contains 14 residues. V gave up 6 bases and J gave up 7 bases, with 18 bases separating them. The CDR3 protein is CASRGPGGPPGYTF. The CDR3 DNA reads TGTGCCAGCAGAGGACCCGGGGGGCCTCCTGGCTACACCTTC.

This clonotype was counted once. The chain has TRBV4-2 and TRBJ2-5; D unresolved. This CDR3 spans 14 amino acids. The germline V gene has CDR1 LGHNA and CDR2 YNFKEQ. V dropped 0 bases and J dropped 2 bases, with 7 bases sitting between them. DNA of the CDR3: TGTGCCAGCAGCCAAGAACTCGCACAAGAGACCCAGTACTTC. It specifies CASSQELAQETQYF.

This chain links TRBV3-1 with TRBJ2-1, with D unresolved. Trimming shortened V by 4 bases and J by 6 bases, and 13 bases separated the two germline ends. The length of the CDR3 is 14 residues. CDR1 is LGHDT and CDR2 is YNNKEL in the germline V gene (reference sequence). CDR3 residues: CASSPYGFGNEQFF. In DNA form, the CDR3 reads TGTGCCAGCAGCCCCTATGGTTTTGGCAATGAGCAGTTCTTC.

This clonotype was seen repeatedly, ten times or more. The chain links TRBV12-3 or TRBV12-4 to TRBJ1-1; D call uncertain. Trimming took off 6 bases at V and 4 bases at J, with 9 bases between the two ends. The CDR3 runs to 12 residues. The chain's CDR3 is CASSPTVTEAFF. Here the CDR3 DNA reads TGTGCCAGCAGCCCGACGGTCACTGAAGCTTTCTTT.

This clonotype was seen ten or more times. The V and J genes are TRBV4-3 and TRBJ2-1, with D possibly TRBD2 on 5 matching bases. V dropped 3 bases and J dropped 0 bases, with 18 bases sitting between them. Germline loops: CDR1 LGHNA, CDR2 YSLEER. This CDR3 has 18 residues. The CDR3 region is CASSHTYGSGSSYNEQFF. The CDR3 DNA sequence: TGCGCCAGCAGCCATACCTACGGATCGGGAAGCTCCTACAATGAGCAGTTCTTC.

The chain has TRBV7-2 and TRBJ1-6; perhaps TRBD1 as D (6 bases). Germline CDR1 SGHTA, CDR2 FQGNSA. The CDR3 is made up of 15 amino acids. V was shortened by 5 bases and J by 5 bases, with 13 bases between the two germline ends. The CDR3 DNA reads TGTGCCAGCAGCCCTCGGGACACCCATAATTCACCCCTCCACTTT. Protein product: CASSPRDTHNSPLHF.

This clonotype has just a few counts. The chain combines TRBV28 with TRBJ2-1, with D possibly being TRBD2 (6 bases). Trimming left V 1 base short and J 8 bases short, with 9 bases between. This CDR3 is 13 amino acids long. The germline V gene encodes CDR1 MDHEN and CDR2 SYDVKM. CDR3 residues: CASSLYRGDEQFF. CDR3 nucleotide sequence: TGTGCCAGCAGTTTATATCGCGGGGATGAGCAGTTCTTC.

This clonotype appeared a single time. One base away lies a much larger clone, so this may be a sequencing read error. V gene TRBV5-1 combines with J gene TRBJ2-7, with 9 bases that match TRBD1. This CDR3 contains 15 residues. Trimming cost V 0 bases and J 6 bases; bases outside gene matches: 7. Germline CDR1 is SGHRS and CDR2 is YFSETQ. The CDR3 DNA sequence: TGCGCCAGCAGCTTGGTGGGGACAGGGTTAACCGAGCAGTACTTC. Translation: CASSLVGTGLTEQYF.

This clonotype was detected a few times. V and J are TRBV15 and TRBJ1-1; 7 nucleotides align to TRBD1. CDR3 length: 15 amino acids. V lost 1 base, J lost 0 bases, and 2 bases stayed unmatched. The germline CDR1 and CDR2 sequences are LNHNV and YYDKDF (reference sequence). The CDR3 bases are TGTGCCACCAGCAGAGGGGGACAGATGAACACTGAAGCTTTCTTT. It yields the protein CATSRGGQMNTEAFF. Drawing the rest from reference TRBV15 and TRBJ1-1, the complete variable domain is DAMVIQNPRYQVTQFGKPVTLSCSQTLNHNVMYWYQQKSSQAPKLLFHYYDKDFNNEADTPDNFQSRRPNTSFCFLDIRSPGLGDTAMYLCATSRGGQMNTEAFFGQGTRLTVV.

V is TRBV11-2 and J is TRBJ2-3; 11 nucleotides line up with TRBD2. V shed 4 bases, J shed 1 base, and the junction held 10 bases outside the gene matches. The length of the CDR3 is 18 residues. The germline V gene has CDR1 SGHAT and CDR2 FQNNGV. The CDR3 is CASSWGGTSGKRTDTQYF. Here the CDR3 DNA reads TGTGCCAGCAGCTGGGGGGGGACTAGCGGAAAACGCACAGATACGCAGTATTTT.

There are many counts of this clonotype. CDR3 protein: CASSQDGTTYNEQFF. The CDR3 DNA reads TGCGCCAGCAGCCAAGATGGGACTACCTACAATGAGCAGTTCTTC. The rearrangement joins TRBV4-3 to TRBJ2-1; 7 positions match TRBD2. Unmatched junction bases numbered 1, after V lost 0 bases and J lost 2 bases. Germline CDR1 and CDR2: LGHNA and YSLEER. The CDR3 totals 15 residues.

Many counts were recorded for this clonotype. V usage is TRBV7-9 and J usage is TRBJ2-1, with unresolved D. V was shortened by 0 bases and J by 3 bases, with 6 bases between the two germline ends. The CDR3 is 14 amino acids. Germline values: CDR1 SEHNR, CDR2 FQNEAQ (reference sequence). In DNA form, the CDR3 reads TGTGCCAGCAGCTTAGCTGGGATCTACAATGAGCAGTTCTTC. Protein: CASSLAGIYNEQFF.

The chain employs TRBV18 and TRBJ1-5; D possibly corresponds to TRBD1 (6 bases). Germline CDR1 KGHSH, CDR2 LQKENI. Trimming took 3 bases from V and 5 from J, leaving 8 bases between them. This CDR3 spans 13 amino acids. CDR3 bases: TGTGCCAGCTCACCCTCAGGGGATCAGCCCCAGCATTTT. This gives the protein CASSPSGDQPQHF.

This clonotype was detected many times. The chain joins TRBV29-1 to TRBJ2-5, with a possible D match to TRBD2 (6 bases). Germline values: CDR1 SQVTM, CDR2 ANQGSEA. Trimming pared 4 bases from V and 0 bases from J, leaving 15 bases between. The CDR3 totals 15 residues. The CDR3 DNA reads TGCAGCGTTGTGGGGGGAGTGGCCTACCAAGAGACCCAGTACTTC. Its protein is CSVVGGVAYQETQYF.

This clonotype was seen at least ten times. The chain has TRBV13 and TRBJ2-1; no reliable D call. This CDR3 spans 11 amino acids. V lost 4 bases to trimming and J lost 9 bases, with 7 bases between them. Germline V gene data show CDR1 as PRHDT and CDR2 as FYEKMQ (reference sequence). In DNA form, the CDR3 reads TGTGCCAGCAGCTCCAACCCTGAGCAGTTCTTC. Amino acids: CASSSNPEQFF.

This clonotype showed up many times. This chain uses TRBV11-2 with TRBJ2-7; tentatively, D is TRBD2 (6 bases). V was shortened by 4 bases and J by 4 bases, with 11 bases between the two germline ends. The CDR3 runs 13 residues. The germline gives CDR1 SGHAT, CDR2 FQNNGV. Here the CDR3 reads CASSSDYLYEQYF. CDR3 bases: TGTGCCAGCAGCTCGGACTACCTATACGAGCAGTACTTC. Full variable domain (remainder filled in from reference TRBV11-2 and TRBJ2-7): EAGVAQSPRYKIIEKRQSVAFWCNPISGHATLYWYQQILGQGPKLLIQFQNNGVVDDSQLPKDRFSAERLKGVDSTLKIQPAKLEDSAVYLCASSSDYLYEQYFGPGTRLTVT.

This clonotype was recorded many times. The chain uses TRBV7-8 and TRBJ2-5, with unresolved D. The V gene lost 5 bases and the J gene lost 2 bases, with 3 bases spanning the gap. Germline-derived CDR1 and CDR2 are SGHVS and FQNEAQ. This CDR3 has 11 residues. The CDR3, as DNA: TGTGCCAGCAGCGCTCAAGAGACCCAGTACTTC. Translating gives CASSAQETQYF.

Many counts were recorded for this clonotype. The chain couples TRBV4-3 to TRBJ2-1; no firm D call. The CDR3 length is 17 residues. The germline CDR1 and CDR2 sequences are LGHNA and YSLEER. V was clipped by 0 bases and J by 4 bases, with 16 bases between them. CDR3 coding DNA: TGCGCCAGCAGCCAAGAGACGGCAGGCCGATTATACAATGAGCAGTTCTTC. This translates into CASSQETAGRLYNEQFF.

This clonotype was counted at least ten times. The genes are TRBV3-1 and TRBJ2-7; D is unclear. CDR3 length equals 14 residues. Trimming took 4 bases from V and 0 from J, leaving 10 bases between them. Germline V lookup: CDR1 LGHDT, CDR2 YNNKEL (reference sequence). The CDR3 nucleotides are TGTGCCAGCAGCCCCGACCGGTCCTCCTACGAGCAGTACTTC. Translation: CASSPDRSSYEQYF.

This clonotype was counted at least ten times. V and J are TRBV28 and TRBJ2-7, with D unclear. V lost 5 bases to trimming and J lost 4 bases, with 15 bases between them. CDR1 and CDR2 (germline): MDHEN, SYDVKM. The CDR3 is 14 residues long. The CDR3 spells CASSSLSTPYEQYF. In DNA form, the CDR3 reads TGTGCCAGCAGTAGTCTCAGTACCCCATACGAGCAGTACTTC.

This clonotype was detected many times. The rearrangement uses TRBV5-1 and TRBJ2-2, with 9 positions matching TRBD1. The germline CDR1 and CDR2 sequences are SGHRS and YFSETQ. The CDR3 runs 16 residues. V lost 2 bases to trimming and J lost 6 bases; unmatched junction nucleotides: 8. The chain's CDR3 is CASSFQGQGGPGELFF. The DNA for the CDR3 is TGCGCCAGCAGCTTTCAGGGACAGGGAGGCCCCGGGGAGCTGTTTTTT.

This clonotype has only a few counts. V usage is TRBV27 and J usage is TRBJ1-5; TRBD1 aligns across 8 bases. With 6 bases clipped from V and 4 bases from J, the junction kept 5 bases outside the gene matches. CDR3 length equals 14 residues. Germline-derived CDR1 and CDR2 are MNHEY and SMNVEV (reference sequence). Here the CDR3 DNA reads TGTGCCAGCAGACCAGGGGGCTCTAATCAGCCCCAGCATTTT. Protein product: CASRPGGSNQPQHF.

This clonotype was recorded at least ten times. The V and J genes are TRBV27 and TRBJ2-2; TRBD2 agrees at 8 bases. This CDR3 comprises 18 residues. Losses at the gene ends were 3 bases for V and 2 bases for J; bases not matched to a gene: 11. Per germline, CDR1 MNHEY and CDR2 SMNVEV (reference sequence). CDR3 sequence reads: CASSLTPSTSVNTGELFF. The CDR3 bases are TGTGCCAGCAGTTTGACCCCTTCGACTAGCGTAAACACCGGGGAGCTGTTTTTT.

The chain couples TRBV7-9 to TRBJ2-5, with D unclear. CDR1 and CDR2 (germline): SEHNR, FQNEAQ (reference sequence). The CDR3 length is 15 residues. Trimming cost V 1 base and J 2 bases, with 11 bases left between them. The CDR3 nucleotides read TGTGCCAGCAGCTTAGGTTCCGGCAGACAAGAGACCCAGTACTTC. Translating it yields CASSLGSGRQETQYF.

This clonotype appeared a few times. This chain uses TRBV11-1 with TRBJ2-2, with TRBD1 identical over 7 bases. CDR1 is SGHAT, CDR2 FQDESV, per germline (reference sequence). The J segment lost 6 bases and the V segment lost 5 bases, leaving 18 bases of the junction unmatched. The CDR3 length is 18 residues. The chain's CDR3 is CASSARDSELGRAGELFF. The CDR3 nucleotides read TGTGCCAGCAGCGCCCGGGACAGCGAACTCGGTCGGGCCGGGGAGCTGTTTTTT.

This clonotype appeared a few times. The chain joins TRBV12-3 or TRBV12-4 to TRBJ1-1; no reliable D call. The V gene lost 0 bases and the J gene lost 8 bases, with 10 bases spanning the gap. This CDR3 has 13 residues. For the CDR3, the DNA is TGTGCCAGCAGTTTAGCGCGGACGGGGGAAGCTTTCTTT. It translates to CASSLARTGEAFF.

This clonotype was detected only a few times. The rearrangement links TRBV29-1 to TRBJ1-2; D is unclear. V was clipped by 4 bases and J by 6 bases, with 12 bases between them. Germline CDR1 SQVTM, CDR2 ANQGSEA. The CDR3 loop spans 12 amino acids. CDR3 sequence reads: CSVGGIENGYTF. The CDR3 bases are TGCAGCGTTGGAGGCATAGAGAATGGCTACACCTTC.

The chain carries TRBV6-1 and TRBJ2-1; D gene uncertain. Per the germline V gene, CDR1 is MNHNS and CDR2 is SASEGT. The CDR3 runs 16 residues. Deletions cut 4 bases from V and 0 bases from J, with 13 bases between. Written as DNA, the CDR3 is TGTGCCAGCAGTGGATCGGACGCAAGCTCCTACAATGAGCAGTTCTTC. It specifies CASSGSDASSYNEQFF.

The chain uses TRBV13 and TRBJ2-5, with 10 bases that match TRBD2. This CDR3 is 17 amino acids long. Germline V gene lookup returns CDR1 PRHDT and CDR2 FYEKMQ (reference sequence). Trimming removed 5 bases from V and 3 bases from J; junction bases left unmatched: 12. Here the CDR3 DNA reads TGTGCCAGCAGCGGCCAGTGGGGAGCGGGGGGGAAAGAGACCCAGTACTTC. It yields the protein CASSGQWGAGGKETQYF. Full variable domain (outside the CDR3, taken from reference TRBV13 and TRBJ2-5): AAGVIQSPRHLIKEKRETATLKCYPIPRHDTVYWYQQGPGQDPQFLISFYEKMQSDKGSIPDRFSAQQFSDYHSELNMSSLELGDSALYFCASSGQWGAGGKETQYFGPGTRLLVL.